A single sample is the source of the 28 T cell receptor beta chains below, sequenced in a study of shared clonotypes between healthy human individuals (dated by TCRdb to 2020 to 2021). CD8 naive samples consisted of CD45RO-negative cells that were positively selected for CCR7, yielding a CD45RA+CCR7+ population without TemRA cells. Libraries were built with the immunoSEQ multiplex PCR assay. In its TCRdb copy, this immuneACCESS table keeps in-frame sequences only and misses some clones. Where compared with another copy, unresolved V genes explain less than half of these, and the others have no known cause. The sample table shows about 2.1 million clones, and 93% are seen once. 1.5% to 2% of the sample lies in the top ten. Sequenced material: naive CD8+ T cells from PBMCs. Read against the paper, the sample's cell subset or site label means: CD45RA+CCR7+. These receptors were obtained from a man between 18 and 29 years old in good health. Some clones in this sample may be carry-over from other donors' samples.

V usage is TRBV5-1 and J usage is TRBJ2-1; 11 bases are shared with TRBD1. J gave up 1 base and V 4 bases, and 4 bases lay outside the gene matches. CDR1 is SGHRS, CDR2 YFSETQ, per germline. The CDR3 is made up of 16 amino acids. CDR3 in amino acids: CASSVGQGASYNEQFF. The CDR3 coding sequence is TGCGCCAGCAGCGTCGGACAGGGGGCATCCTACAATGAGCAGTTCTTC.

This clone has a handful of counts. This chain joins TRBV25-1 and TRBJ1-1; D ambiguous. The CDR3 is made up of 13 amino acids. The V and J ends lost 10 bases and 4 bases respectively, with 16 bases between them. The germline V gene encodes CDR1 MGHDK and CDR2 SYGVNS. Here the CDR3 reads CATVPGSGTEAFF. The CDR3 DNA sequence: TGTGCCACCGTTCCTGGTTCCGGCACTGAAGCTTTCTTT.

The sample holds one count of this clone. Other DNA sequences in the sample encode the same CDR3. The chain has TRBV6-1 and TRBJ2-2; D gene ambiguous. Between the trimmed V and J ends, which lost 7 bases and 0 bases, there was a span of 0 bases. This CDR3 region has 11 residues. Germline V lookup: CDR1 MNHNS, CDR2 SASEGT. The CDR3 sequence is CASTNTGELFF. The CDR3 region has the DNA TGTGCCAGCACGAACACCGGGGAGCTGTTTTTT.

This chain joins TRBV28 and TRBJ1-1, with 9 bases matching TRBD1. Germline values: CDR1 MDHEN, CDR2 SYDVKM. The J segment lost 7 bases and the V segment lost 3 bases, leaving 9 bases of the junction unmatched. CDR3 length: 15 residues. In DNA, the CDR3 is TGTGCCAGCAGTTTTCCACCGGGACAGGGTGATGAAGCTTTCTTT. This sequence encodes CASSFPPGQGDEAFF.

This clone was observed once. This sample also contains other DNA sequences that code for the same CDR3. The chain's CDR3 is CASSSGQGNEQFF. CDR3 bases: TGTGCCAGCAGCTCGGGACAGGGTAATGAGCAGTTCTTC. The rearrangement uses TRBV7-8 and TRBJ2-1; 9 bases match TRBD1. Germline loops: CDR1 SGHVS, CDR2 FQNEAQ. The V and J ends lost 4 bases and 7 bases, in that order; junction bases with no gene match: 2. The CDR3 covers 13 residues.

This chain connects TRBV6-1 to TRBJ2-1; D is unclear. Germline assignment: CDR1 MNHNS and CDR2 SASEGT. The CDR3 has 12 amino acids. Deletions cut 0 bases from V and 8 bases from J, with 5 bases between. The CDR3 region is CASSEAPDEQFF. Written as DNA, the CDR3 is TGTGCCAGCAGTGAAGCCCCCGATGAGCAGTTCTTC.

The genes are TRBV28 and TRBJ2-5; 9 bases map to TRBD2. V lost 5 bases and J lost 7; bases outside the gene matches: 14. This CDR3 spans 16 amino acids. Germline V gene sequence: CDR1 MDHEN, CDR2 SYDVKM. CDR3: CASSPLLAGPLGTQYF. CDR3 sequence (DNA): TGTGCCAGCAGTCCCCTTCTAGCGGGACCCCTCGGGACCCAGTACTTC.

About this clone itself: The same CDR3 can be traced to other DNA sequences in this sample. The V call is TRBV11-2, the J call TRBJ2-7, with D unresolved. In germline, CDR1 is SGHAT, CDR2 FQNNGV. This CDR3 contains 14 residues. Trimming took 2 bases from V and 0 from J, leaving 8 bases between them. This chain's CDR3 is CASSLLSASYEQYF. The CDR3 coding sequence is TGTGCCAGCAGCTTATTGTCAGCCTCCTACGAGCAGTACTTC.

This clone was seen only a few times. Being one base from a much bigger clone, this may be a read error. V gene TRBV7-9 combines with J gene TRBJ1-1; a weak D match, TRBD1 (5 bases). The CDR3 is 12 amino acids. Trimming left V 4 bases short and J 3 bases short, with 6 bases between. Germline V gives CDR1 SEHNR, CDR2 FQNEAQ (reference sequence). The CDR3 DNA reads as TGTGCCAGCAGCTGGGGGGACACTGAAGCTTTCTTT. Encoded protein: CASSWGDTEAFF.

The chain employs TRBV7-3 and TRBJ2-2; D perhaps matches TRBD2 (6 bases). Per germline, CDR1 SGHTA and CDR2 FQGTGA. The CDR3 runs 17 residues. Trimming cost V 5 bases and J 4 bases, with 20 bases left between them. CDR3 DNA: TGTGCCAGCAGCCCAACCCCTGGGCTGGGGGGCACCGGGGAGCTGTTTTTT. Protein: CASSPTPGLGGTGELFF.

The rearrangement uses TRBV2 and TRBJ2-1, with a possible D match to TRBD1 (5 bases). The ends were cut back, 10 bases at V and 7 bases at J, with 20 bases in the middle. CDR1 SNHLY and CDR2 FYNNEI come from the germline V gene. This CDR3 is built from 14 residues. The CDR3 nucleotides read TGTGCCACCCAGGGCTGGGGAACAATGAATGAGCAGTTCTTC. It yields the protein CATQGWGTMNEQFF.

The chain recombines TRBV5-1 with TRBJ2-2; no definite D call. Germline V gives CDR1 SGHRS, CDR2 YFSETQ. This CDR3 is built from 16 residues. The V end was cut by 4 bases, the J end by 0 bases, with 13 bases between. The CDR3 coding sequence is TGCGCCAGCAGCATCCCCGTCGACACGAACACCGGGGAGCTGTTTTTT. This translates into CASSIPVDTNTGELFF. Looking up the rest from reference TRBV5-1 and TRBJ2-2 gives the full variable domain: KAGVTQTPRYLIKTRGQQVTLSCSPISGHRSVSWYQQTPGQGLQFLFEYFSETQRNKGNFPGRFSGRQFSNSRSEMNVSTLELGDSALYLCASSIPVDTNTGELFFGEGSRLTVL.

Note on this clone: Other DNA variants within this sample encode the same CDR3. The chain joins TRBV30 to TRBJ2-7; D is undetermined. Germline-derived CDR1 and CDR2 are GTSNPN and SVGIG (reference sequence). This CDR3 spans 13 amino acids. V shed 0 bases and J shed 1 base, with 7 bases lying between them. In nucleotides, the CDR3 is TGTGCCTGGAGTGTCGGAGTTTCCTACGAGCAGTACTTC. This gives the protein CAWSVGVSYEQYF. Drawing the rest from reference TRBV30 and TRBJ2-7, the complete variable domain is SQTIHQWPATLVQPVGSPLSLECTVEGTSNPNLYWYRQAAGRGLQLLFYSVGIGQISSEVPQNLSASRPQDRQFILSSKKLLLSDSGFYLCAWSVGVSYEQYFGPGTRLTVT.

Of note for this clone: The sample carries other DNA sequences with the same CDR3. This chain joins TRBV7-9 and TRBJ2-3; 15 bases line up with TRBD2. Losses at the gene ends were 4 bases for V and 4 bases for J; bases not matched to a gene: 3. Germline assignment: CDR1 SEHNR and CDR2 FQNEAQ (reference sequence). The CDR3 is 16 amino acids. CDR3 amino acids: CASSSGLAGGPDTQYF. The CDR3 nucleotides read TGTGCCAGCAGCTCCGGACTAGCGGGAGGGCCAGATACGCAGTATTTT.

This chain uses TRBV9 with TRBJ1-3; no firm D call. Between the trimmed V and J ends, which lost 4 bases and 0 bases, there was a span of 11 bases. Per the germline V gene, CDR1 is SGDLS and CDR2 is YYNGEE. CDR3 size: 15 residues. This chain's CDR3 is CASSPDPGSGNTIYF. The DNA for the CDR3 is TGTGCCAGCAGCCCAGACCCAGGCTCTGGAAACACCATATATTTT.

J is TRBJ1-2 and V is TRBV28; D perhaps matches TRBD1 (5 bases). This CDR3 spans 13 amino acids. V dropped 6 bases and J dropped 3 bases, with 11 bases sitting between them. Germline V lookup: CDR1 MDHEN, CDR2 SYDVKM. The CDR3 DNA sequence: TGTGCCAGCAGCCCCGGGGGGGACTATGGCTACACCTTC. Amino acid sequence: CASSPGGDYGYTF.

The CDR3 region has the DNA TGTGCCACCTCTACAGGGTCGGCTAGCGGGCCCCAAGAGACCCAGTACTTC. It codes for CATSTGSASGPQETQYF. V gene TRBV14 combines with J gene TRBJ2-5; 8 bases are shared with TRBD2. V was clipped by 10 bases and J by 1 base; unmatched bases: 17. Germline V gives CDR1 SGHDN, CDR2 FVKESK. The length of the CDR3 is 17 residues.

The rearrangement uses TRBV7-8 and TRBJ2-2, with 7 bases aligning to TRBD1. The length of the CDR3 is 17 residues. Germline CDR1 is SGHVS and CDR2 is FQNEAQ. The V gene end was trimmed by 2 bases and the J gene end by 1 base; junction bases not matched to a gene: 7. The CDR3 nucleotides are TGTGCCAGCAGCTTATTCCCGGGACAGCAGAACACCGGGGAGCTGTTTTTT. Its translation: CASSLFPGQQNTGELFF.

The chain is built from TRBV6-5 and TRBJ1-2; tentatively, D is TRBD1 (6 bases). The CDR3 contains 13 residues. CDR1 is MNHEY and CDR2 is SVGAGI in the germline V gene. V was pared by 0 bases and J by 8 bases, with 10 bases between. The CDR3, as DNA: TGTGCCAGCAGTTACTCCGCCCAGGGGGGCTACACCTTC. Translating gives CASSYSAQGGYTF.

This sequence joins TRBV7-9 and TRBJ2-7; tentatively, D is TRBD1 (6 bases). CDR1 is SEHNR and CDR2 is FQNEAQ in the germline V gene (reference sequence). This CDR3 spans 14 amino acids. V was shortened by 7 bases and J by 2 bases, with 15 bases between the two germline ends. CDR3 in DNA: TGTGCCAGCATAACCGACGACAGGCCCTACGAGCAGTACTTC. Its translation: CASITDDRPYEQYF. Combining the CDR3 with reference TRBV7-9 and TRBJ2-7 gives the whole variable domain DTGVSQNPRHKITKRGQNVTFRCDPISEHNRLYWYRQTLGQGPEFLTYFQNEAQLEKSRLLSDRFSAERPKGSFSTLEIQRTEQGDSAMYLCASITDDRPYEQYFGPGTRLTVT.

V gene TRBV27 combines with J gene TRBJ1-1; 9 bases map to TRBD1. In germline, CDR1 is MNHEY, CDR2 SMNVEV (reference sequence). The ends lost 5 bases at V and 4 bases at J; junction bases unmatched: 5. CDR3 length: 14 amino acids. Here the CDR3 DNA reads TGTGCCAGCAGTCTTGACAGGGGGACCACTGAAGCTTTCTTT. It yields the protein CASSLDRGTTEAFF.

V is TRBV5-1 and J is TRBJ2-7, with a weak D call TRBD2 (6 bases). The V end was cut by 0 bases, the J end by 1 base, with 20 bases between. This CDR3 comprises 18 residues. The V gene's germline CDR1 is SGHRS and CDR2 YFSETQ. The CDR3 sequence is CASSLVGAAGTASYEQYF. The CDR3, as DNA: TGCGCCAGCAGCTTGGTAGGGGCTGCCGGGACTGCTTCCTACGAGCAGTACTTC.

The J gene is TRBJ2-5, the V gene TRBV9; D gene uncertain. Trimming shortened V by 0 bases and J by 4 bases, and 10 bases separated the two germline ends. Per germline, CDR1 SGDLS and CDR2 YYNGEE. This CDR3 region has 14 residues. Here the CDR3 DNA reads TGTGCCAGCAGCGTAGACGGGTCCCCAGAGACCCAGTACTTC. This encodes CASSVDGSPETQYF.

A word on this clone: This CDR3 is also generated by other DNA sequences in the sample. The chain combines TRBV5-1 with TRBJ1-1, with unresolved D. Germline values: CDR1 SGHRS, CDR2 YFSETQ. This CDR3 has 14 residues. Trimming cost V 0 bases and J 0 bases, with 6 bases left between them. Written as DNA, the CDR3 is TGCGCCAGCAGCTTGGATAGGATGAACACTGAAGCTTTCTTT. This encodes CASSLDRMNTEAFF.

V is TRBV5-6 and J is TRBJ2-4; D is ambiguous. V lost 0 bases, J lost 1 base, and 5 bases lay in between. Germline V lookup: CDR1 SGHDT, CDR2 YYEEEE. This CDR3 comprises 14 residues. The CDR3 here is CASSLATAKNIQYF. CDR3 sequence (DNA): TGTGCCAGCAGCTTGGCCACTGCCAAAAACATTCAGTACTTC.

This clone was observed a single time. The genes are TRBV7-8 and TRBJ2-7; 10 bases are shared with TRBD1. CDR1 is SGHVS and CDR2 is FQNEAQ in the germline V gene. The CDR3 is 15 amino acids. Trimming took 5 bases from V and 9 from J; bases not matched to a gene: 13. The CDR3, as DNA: TGTGCCAGCAGCGCAAACCCACGGGACAGGGGACCGCAGTACTTC. This codes for CASSANPRDRGPQYF.

The chain employs TRBV9 and TRBJ2-3; 10 bases fit TRBD2. Germline-derived CDR1 and CDR2 are SGDLS and YYNGEE. This CDR3 contains 17 residues. Trimming cost V 4 bases and J 1 base; bases outside gene matches: 9. The chain's CDR3 is CASSTDRTSGGTDTQYF. In DNA form, the CDR3 reads TGTGCCAGCAGCACAGATCGGACTAGCGGTGGCACAGATACGCAGTATTTT.

The chain links TRBV4-3 to TRBJ2-1; D gene unclear. Trimming stripped 0 bases from V and 7 bases from J, with 10 bases between. This CDR3 spans 14 amino acids. CDR1 and CDR2 from the germline V gene are LGHNA and YSLEER. CDR3 amino acids: CASSQDTWGNEQFF. The CDR3 DNA follows: TGCGCCAGCAGCCAAGATACTTGGGGAAATGAGCAGTTCTTC.